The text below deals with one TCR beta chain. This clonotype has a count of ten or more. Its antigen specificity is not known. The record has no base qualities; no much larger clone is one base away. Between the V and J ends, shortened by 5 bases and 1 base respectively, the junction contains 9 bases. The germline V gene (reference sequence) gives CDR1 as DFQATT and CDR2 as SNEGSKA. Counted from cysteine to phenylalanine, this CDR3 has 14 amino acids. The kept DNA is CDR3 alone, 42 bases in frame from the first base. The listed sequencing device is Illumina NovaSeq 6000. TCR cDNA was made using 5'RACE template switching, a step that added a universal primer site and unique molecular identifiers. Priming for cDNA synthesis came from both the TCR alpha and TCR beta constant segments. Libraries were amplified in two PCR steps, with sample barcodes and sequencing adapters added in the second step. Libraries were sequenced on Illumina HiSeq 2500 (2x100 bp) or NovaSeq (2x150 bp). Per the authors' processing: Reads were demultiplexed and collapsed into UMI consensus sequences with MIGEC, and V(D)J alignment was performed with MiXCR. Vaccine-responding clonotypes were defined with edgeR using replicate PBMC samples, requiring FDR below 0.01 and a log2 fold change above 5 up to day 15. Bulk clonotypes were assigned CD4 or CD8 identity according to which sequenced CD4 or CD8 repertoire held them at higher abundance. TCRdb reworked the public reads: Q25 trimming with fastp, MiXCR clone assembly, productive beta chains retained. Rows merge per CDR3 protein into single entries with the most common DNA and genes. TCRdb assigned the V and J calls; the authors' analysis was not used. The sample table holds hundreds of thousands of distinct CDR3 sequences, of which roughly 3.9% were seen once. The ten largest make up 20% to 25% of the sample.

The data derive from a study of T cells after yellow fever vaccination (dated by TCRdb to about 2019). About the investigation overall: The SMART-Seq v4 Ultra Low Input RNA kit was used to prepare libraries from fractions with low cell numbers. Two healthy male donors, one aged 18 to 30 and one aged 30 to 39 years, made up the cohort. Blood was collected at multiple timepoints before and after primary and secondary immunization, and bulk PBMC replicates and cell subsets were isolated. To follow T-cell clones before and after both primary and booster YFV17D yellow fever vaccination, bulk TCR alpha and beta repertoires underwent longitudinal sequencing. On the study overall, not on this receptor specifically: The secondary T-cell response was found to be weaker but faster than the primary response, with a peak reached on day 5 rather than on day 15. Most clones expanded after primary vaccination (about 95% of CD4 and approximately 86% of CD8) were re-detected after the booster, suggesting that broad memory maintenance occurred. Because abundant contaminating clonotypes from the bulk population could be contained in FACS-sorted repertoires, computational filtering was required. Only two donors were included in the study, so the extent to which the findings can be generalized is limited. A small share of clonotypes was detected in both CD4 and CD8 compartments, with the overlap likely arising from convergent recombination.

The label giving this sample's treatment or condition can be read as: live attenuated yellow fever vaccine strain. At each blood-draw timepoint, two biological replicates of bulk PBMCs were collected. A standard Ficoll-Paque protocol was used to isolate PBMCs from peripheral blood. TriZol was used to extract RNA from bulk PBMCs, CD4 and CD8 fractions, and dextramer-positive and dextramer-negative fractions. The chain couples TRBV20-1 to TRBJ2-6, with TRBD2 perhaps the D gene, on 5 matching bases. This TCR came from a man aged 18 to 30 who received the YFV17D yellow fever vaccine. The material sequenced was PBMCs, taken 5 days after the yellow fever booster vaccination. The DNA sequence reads TGCAGTGCTCCTACTAGGTCTGGGGCCAACGTCCTGACTTTC. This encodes CSAPTRSGANVLTF.